This T cell receptor beta chain was obtained from a study of response to subunit inactivated influenza vaccine. Study results and limitations: New T cells are recruited in small numbers by each seasonal influenza vaccination, according to the authors' suggestion.

Each CDR3 protein is one row after TCRdb ran MiXCR on the RT-PCR reads. The data contain about 650,000 distinct CDR3 sequences, about 15% of them singletons. The CDR3 loop spans 16 amino acids. Germline CDR1 and CDR2: SEHNR and FQNEAQ (reference sequence). The V and J ends lost 5 bases and 4 bases, in that order; junction bases with no gene match: 12. This clonotype showed up just a few times. Its specificity is unknown. This material consisted of PBMCs from blood, taken 11 to 12 days after vaccination. This sequence joins TRBV7-9 and TRBJ2-7; 9 positions match TRBD1. This TCR came from a man aged 50-59 years who received an inactivated influenza vaccine. The CDR3 loop reads CASSPPGTGSGYEQYF. The CDR3 coding sequence is TGTGCCAGCAGCCCCCCCGGGACAGGGTCGGGGTACGAGCAGTACTTC.